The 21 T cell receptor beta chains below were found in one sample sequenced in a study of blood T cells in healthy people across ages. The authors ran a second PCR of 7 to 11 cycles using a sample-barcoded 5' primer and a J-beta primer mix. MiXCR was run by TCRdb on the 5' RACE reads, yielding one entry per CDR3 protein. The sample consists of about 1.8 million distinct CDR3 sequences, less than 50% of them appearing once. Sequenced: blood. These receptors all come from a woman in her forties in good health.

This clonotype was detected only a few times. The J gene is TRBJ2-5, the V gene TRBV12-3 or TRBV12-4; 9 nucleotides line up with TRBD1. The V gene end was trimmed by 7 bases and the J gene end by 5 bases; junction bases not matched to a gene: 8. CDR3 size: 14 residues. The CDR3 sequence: CASNPGTGIETQYF. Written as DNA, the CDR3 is TGTGCCAGCAACCCCGGGACAGGGATCGAGACCCAGTACTTC.

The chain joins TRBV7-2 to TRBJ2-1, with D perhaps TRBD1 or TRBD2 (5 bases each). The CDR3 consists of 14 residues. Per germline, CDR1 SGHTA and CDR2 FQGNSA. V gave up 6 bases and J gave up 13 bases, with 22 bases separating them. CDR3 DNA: TGTGCCAGCAGTGTACCCGGGACCTTTGAGACCCAGTTCTTC. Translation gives CASSVPGTFETQFF.

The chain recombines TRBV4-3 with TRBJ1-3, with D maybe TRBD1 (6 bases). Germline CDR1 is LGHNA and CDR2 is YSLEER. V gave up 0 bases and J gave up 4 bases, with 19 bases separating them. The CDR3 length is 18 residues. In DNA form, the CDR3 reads TGCGCCAGCAGCCAAGATAGGGGGTCAGGGCAGTCGGGAAACACCATATATTTT. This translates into CASSQDRGSGQSGNTIYF.

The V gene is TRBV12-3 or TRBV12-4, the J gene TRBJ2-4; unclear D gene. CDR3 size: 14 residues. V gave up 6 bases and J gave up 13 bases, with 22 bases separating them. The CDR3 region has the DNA TGTGCCAGCAGCGTCAACCGGGCCTCGCCTTCCCAGTACTTC. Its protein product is CASSVNRASPSQYF.

The CDR3 sequence: CASSYGDRDEKLFF. In DNA, the CDR3 is TGTGCCAGCAGTTACGGGGACAGAGATGAAAAACTGTTTTTT. The chain has TRBV6-5 and TRBJ1-4; 7 bases line up with TRBD1. The trim removed 2 bases at V and 6 bases at J, leaving 3 bases unmatched. The CDR3 runs to 14 residues. Germline values: CDR1 MNHEY, CDR2 SVGAGI.

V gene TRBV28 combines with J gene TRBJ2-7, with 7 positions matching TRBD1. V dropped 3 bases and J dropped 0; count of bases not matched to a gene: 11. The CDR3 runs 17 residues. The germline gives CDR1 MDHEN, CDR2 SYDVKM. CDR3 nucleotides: TGTGCCAGCAGTTTCGTACCCCAGGGGGTGGTCTCCTACGAGCAGTACTTC. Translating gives CASSFVPQGVVSYEQYF.

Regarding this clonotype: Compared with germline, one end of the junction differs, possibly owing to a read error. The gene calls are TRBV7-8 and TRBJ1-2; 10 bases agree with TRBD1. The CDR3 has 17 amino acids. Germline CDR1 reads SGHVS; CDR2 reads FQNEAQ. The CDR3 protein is CACSLVDRGLIFYGYTF. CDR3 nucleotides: TGTGCCTGCAGCTTAGTAGACAGGGGGCTAATATTCTATGGCTACACCTTC. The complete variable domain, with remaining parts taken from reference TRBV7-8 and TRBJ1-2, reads GAGVSQSPRYKVAKRGQDVALRCDPISGHVSLFWYQQALGQGPEFLTYFQNEAQLDKSGLPSDRFFAERPEGSVSTLKIQRTQQEDSAVYLCACSLVDRGLIFYGYTFGSGTRLTVV.

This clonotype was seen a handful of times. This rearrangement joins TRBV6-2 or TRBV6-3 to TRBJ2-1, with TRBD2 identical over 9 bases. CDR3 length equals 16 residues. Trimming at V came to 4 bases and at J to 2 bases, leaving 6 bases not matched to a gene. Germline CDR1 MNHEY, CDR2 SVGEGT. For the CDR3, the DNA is TGTGCCAGCAGTTCCCTGGGCGGGGGGGCCTACAATGAGCAGTTCTTC. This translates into CASSSLGGGAYNEQFF.

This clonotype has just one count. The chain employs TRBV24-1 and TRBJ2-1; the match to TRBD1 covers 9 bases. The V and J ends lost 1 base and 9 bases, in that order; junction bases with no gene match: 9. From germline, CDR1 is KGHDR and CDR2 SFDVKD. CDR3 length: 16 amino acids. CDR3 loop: CATSDLTPGQGGEQFF. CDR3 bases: TGTGCCACCAGTGATTTAACCCCGGGACAGGGTGGTGAGCAGTTCTTC.

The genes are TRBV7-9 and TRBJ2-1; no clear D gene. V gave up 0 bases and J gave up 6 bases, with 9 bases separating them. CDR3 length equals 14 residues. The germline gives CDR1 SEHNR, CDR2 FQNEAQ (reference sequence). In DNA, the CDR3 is TGTGCCAGCAGCTTAGCGGGTCCCGCCAATGAGCAGTTCTTC. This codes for CASSLAGPANEQFF.

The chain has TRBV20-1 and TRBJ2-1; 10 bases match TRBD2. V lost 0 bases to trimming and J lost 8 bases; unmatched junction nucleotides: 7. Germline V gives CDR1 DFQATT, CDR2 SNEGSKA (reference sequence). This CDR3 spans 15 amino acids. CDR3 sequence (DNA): TGCAGTGCTAGAGATCCTAGCGGGGGCGGGGATGAGCAGTTCTTC. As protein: CSARDPSGGGDEQFF.

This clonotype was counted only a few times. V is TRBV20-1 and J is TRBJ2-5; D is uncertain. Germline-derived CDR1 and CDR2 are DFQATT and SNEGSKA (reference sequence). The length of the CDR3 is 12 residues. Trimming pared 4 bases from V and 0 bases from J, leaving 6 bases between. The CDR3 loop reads CSATDNQETQYF. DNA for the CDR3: TGCAGTGCTACCGATAACCAAGAGACCCAGTACTTC.

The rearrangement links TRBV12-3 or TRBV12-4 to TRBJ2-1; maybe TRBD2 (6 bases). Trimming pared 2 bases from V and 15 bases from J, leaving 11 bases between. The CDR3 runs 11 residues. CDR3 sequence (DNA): TGTGCCAGCAGTTTAATGGAGGGTCGGTTCTTC. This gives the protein CASSLMEGRFF.

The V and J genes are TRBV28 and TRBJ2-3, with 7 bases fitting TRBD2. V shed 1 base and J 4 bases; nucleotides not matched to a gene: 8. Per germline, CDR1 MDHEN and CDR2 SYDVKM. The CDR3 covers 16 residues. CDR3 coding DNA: TGTGCCAGCAGTTTATCGGGAGCGGGAACGGCAGATACGCAGTATTTT. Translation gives CASSLSGAGTADTQYF.

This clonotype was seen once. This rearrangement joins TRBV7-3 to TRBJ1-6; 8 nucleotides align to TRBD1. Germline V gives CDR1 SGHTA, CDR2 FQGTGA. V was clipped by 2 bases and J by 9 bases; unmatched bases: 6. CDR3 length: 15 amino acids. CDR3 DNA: TGTGCCAGCAGCTTAGGACAGGGATTCGGTTCACCCCTCCACTTT. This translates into CASSLGQGFGSPLHF.

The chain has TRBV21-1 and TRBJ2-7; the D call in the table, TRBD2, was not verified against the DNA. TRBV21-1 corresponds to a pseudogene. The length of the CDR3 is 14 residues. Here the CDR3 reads CASSKWENTYEQYF. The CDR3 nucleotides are TGTGCCAGCAGCAAGTGGGAGAACACCTACGAGCAGTACTTC.

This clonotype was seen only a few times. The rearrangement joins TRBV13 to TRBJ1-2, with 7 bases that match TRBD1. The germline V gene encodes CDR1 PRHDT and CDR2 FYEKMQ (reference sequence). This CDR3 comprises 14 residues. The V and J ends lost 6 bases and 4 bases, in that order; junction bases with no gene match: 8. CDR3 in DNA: TGTGCCAGCAGTCAACAGGGGTTTCGCTATGGCTACACCTTC. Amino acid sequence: CASSQQGFRYGYTF.

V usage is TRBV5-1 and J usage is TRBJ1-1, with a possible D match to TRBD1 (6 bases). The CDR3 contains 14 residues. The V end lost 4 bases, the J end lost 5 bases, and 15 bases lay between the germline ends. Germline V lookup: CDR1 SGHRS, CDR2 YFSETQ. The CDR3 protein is CASSLQGIFTEAFF. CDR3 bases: TGCGCCAGCAGCCTACAGGGCATTTTTACTGAAGCTTTCTTT.

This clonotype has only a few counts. The CDR3 loop reads CSARDGALSGGSEQFF. The CDR3 DNA reads TGCAGTGCTAGAGATGGAGCTCTTAGCGGGGGGAGTGAGCAGTTCTTC. This chain uses TRBV20-1 with TRBJ2-1, with 10 bases aligning to TRBD2. Losses at the gene ends were 0 bases for V and 9 bases for J; bases not matched to a gene: 11. Germline CDR1 reads DFQATT; CDR2 reads SNEGSKA (reference sequence). CDR3 size: 16 residues.

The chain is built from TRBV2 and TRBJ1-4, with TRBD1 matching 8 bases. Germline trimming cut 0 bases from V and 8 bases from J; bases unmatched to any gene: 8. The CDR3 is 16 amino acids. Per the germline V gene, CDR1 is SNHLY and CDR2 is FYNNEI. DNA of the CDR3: TGTGCCAGCAGTGAAGCAAAGCAGGGGGCGAGGGAAAAACTGTTTTTT. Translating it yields CASSEAKQGAREKLFF. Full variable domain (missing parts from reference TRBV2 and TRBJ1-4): EPEVTQTPSHQVTQMGQEVILRCVPISNHLYFYWYRQILGQKVEFLVSFYNNEISEKSEIFDDQFSVERPDGSNFTLKIRSTKLEDSAMYFCASSEAKQGAREKLFFGSGTQLSVL.

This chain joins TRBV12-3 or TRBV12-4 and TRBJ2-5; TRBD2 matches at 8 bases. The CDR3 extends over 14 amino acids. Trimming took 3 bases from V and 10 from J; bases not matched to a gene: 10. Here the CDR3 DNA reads TGTGCCAGCAGTTTCTTTGCCGGGGGGGCCCTCCAGTACTTC. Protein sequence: CASSFFAGGALQYF.